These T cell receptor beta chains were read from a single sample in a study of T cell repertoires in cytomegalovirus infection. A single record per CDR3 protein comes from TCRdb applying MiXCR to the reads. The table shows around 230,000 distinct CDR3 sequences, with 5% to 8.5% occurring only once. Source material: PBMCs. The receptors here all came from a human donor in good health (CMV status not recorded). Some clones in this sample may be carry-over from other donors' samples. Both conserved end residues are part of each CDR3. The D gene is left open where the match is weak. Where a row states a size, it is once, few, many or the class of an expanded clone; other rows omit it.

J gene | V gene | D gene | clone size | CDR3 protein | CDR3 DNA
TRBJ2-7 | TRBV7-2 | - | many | CASSLARGLYEQYF | TGTGCCAGCAGCTTAGCCAGGGGACTCTACGAGCAGTACTTC
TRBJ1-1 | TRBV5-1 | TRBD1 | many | CASSFSTGEAFF | TGCGCCAGCAGCTTTTCGACAGGGGAAGCTTTCTTT
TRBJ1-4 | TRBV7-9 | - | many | CASSLGTQGATNEKLFF | TGTGCCAGCAGCTTGGGGACCCAAGGGGCTACTAATGAAAAACTGTTTTTT
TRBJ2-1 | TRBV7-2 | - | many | CASSRLAGPPYNEQFF | TGTGCCAGCAGCCGGCTGGCGGGCCCCCCCTACAATGAGCAGTTCTTC
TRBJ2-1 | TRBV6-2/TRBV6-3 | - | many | CASRGRDFYNEQFF | TGTGCCAGCAGGGGTAGGGACTTTTACAATGAGCAGTTCTTC
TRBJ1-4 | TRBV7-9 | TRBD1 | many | CASSLGTGSNEKLFF | TGTGCCAGCAGCTTAGGGACAGGAAGTAATGAAAAACTGTTTTTT
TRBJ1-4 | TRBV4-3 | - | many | CASSQDKRSNEKLFF | TGCGCCAGCAGCCAAGATAAACGTAGTAATGAAAAACTGTTTTTT
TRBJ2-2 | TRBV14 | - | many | CASSRQMNTGELFF | TGTGCCAGCAGCCGACAGATGAACACCGGGGAGCTGTTTTTT
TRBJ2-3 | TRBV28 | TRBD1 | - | CASGRDRGPGTQYF | TGTGCCAGCGGCCGGGACAGGGGGCCTGGTACGCAGTATTTT
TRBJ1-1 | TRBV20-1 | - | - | CSARDLQNTEAFF | TGCAGTGCTAGAGATCTACAGAACACTGAAGCTTTCTTT
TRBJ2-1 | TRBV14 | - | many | CASSQGYNEQFF | TGTGCCAGCAGCCAGGGCTACAATGAGCAGTTCTTC
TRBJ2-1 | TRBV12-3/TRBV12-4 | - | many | CASKPREGWQFF | TGTGCCAGCAAGCCGCGAGAGGGGTGGCAGTTCTTC
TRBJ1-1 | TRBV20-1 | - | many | CSAREPRGGRMNTEAFF | TGCAGTGCTAGAGAACCTCGAGGGGGTAGGATGAACACTGAAGCTTTCTTT
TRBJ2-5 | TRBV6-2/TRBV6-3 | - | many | CASSYPGETQYF | TGTGCCAGCAGTTACCCAGGGGAGACCCAGTACTTC
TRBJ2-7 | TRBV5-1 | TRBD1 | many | CASSSGQGLNEQYF | TGCGCCAGCAGCTCGGGACAGGGATTAAACGAGCAGTACTTC
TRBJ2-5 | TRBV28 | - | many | CASSPGTAETQYF | TGTGCCAGCAGCCCCGGGACGGCGGAGACCCAGTACTTC
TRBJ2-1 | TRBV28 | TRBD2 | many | CASRRSLAENEQFF | TGTGCCAGCAGACGTTCTCTAGCGGAAAATGAGCAGTTCTTC
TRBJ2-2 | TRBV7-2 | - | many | CASSLSTNANTGELFF | TGTGCCAGCAGCTTATCAACTAACGCGAACACCGGGGAGCTGTTTTTT
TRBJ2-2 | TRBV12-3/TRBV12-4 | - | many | CASSWDPVPGAETGELFF | TGTGCCAGCAGTTGGGACCCCGTCCCAGGGGCTGAGACCGGGGAGCTGTTTTTT
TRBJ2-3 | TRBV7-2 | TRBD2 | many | CASSGTSLTDTQYF | TGTGCCAGCAGCGGGACTAGCCTCACAGATACGCAGTATTTT
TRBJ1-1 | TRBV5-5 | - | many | CASSLDVTMRSEAFF | TGTGCCAGCAGCTTGGACGTAACGATGAGGTCTGAAGCTTTCTTT
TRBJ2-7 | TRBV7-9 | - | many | CASSLSRGEDEQYF | TGTGCCAGCAGCTTAAGTCGGGGTGAGGACGAGCAGTACTTC
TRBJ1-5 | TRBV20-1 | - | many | CSARNGSQYSNQPQHF | TGCAGTGCTAGAAACGGGAGTCAGTATAGCAATCAGCCCCAGCATTTT
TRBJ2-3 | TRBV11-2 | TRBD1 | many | CASSLVRTGRTDTQYF | TGTGCCAGCAGCTTAGTCCGGACAGGGCGCACAGATACGCAGTATTTT
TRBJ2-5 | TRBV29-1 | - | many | CSVVSWGRQETQYF | TGCAGCGTTGTTTCGTGGGGGCGGCAAGAGACCCAGTACTTC
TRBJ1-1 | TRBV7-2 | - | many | CASSPAFTEAFF | TGTGCCAGCAGCCCAGCTTTTACTGAAGCTTTCTTT
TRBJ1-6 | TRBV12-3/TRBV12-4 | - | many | CASSLRTDAFTLHF | TGTGCCAGCAGTTTGCGTACAGACGCTTTCACCCTCCACTTT
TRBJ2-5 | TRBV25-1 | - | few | CASSTARVWETQYF | TGTGCCAGCAGTACAGCCAGGGTGTGGGAGACCCAGTACTTC
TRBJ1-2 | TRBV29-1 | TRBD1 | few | CSALQGGHYGYTF | TGCAGCGCACTACAGGGGGGGCACTATGGCTACACCTTC
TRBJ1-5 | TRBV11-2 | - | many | CASSLHQPQHF | TGTGCCAGCAGCTTACACCAGCCCCAGCATTTT
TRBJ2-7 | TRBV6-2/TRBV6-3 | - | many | CATRRSSYEQYF | TGTGCCACCCGGCGATCCTCCTACGAGCAGTACTTC
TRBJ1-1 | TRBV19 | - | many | CASTESGPTNTEAFF | TGTGCCAGTACGGAGAGTGGGCCCACGAACACTGAAGCTTTCTTT
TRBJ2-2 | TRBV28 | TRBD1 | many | CASSPTGSNTGELFF | TGTGCCAGCAGTCCGACAGGGTCGAACACCGGGGAGCTGTTTTTT
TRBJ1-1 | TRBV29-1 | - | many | CSVSRGANTEAFF | TGCAGCGTCTCCCGGGGGGCGAACACTGAAGCTTTCTTT
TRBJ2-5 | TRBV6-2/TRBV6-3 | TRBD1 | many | CASSPGTGVQETQYF | TGTGCCAGCAGCCCCGGGACAGGGGTACAAGAGACCCAGTACTTC
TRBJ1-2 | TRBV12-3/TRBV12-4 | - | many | CASSFRHGEGLGYTF | TGTGCCAGCAGTTTCCGGCATGGGGAAGGGTTGGGCTACACCTTC
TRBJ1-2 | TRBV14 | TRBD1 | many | CASSSWGQEPYGYTF | TGTGCCAGCAGCTCATGGGGACAGGAGCCTTATGGCTACACCTTC
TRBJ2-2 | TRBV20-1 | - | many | CSAPLFARAGGELFF | TGCAGTGCCCCGCTTTTTGCGAGAGCAGGCGGGGAGCTGTTTTTT
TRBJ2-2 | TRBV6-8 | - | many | CASSSGTLTGELFF | TGTGCCAGCAGTTCCGGGACTCTCACCGGGGAGCTGTTTTTT
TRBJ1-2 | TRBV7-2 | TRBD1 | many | CASSSQASGGAGYTF | TGTGCCAGCAGCTCCCAAGCGTCAGGGGGCGCCGGCTACACCTTC
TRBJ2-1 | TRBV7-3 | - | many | CASSSQVYNEQFF | TGTGCCAGCAGCTCACAGGTTTACAATGAGCAGTTCTTC